These T cell receptor beta chains were read from a single sample in a study of T-cell memory formation after mild COVID-19. TCRdb reanalysed the 5' RACE reads using MiXCR and keeps one entry per CDR3 protein. The sample consists of around 440,000 distinct CDR3 sequences, 15% to 20% of them appearing once. Sequences were obtained from PBMCs or a T cell subset sorted from them (not recorded which). The receptors originated from an adult woman who had mild COVID-19 (a few samples of this study predate the infection). Cell type and time point are not known. CDR3s include the opening cysteine and the closing phenylalanine or tryptophan. Each record gives: clone size, D gene, J gene, V gene, CDR3 DNA, CDR3 protein. A D gene is named only where the DNA matches it firmly. The listing skips clone size in some rows; elsewhere it reads once, few, many or a size class.

clone size: NA; D gene: NA; J gene: TRBJ1-1; V gene: TRBV9; CDR3 DNA: TGTGCCAGCAGGCCTACAGGAGGCACTGAAGCTTTCTTT; CDR3 protein: CASRPTGGTEAFF
clone size: NA; D gene: TRBD1; J gene: TRBJ1-5; V gene: TRBV5-6; CDR3 DNA: TGTGCCAGCAGCTTGGCAGGGGGCGGTAGCAATCAGCCCCAGCATTTT; CDR3 protein: CASSLAGGGSNQPQHF
clone size: few; D gene: NA; J gene: TRBJ1-1; V gene: TRBV7-3; CDR3 DNA: TGTGCCAGCAGCTTAGCGTCAGGGAGTTTTTCTGAAGCTTTCTTT; CDR3 protein: CASSLASGSFSEAFF
clone size: few; D gene: NA; J gene: TRBJ2-5; V gene: TRBV5-1; CDR3 DNA: TGCGCCAGCAGCAGGGCCCTCCAAGAGACCCAGTACTTC; CDR3 protein: CASSRALQETQYF
clone size: NA; D gene: NA; J gene: TRBJ2-7; V gene: TRBV24-1; CDR3 DNA: TGTGCCACTCAACAGGATTCATTCTACGAGCAGTACTTC; CDR3 protein: CATQQDSFYEQYF
clone size: NA; D gene: TRBD2; J gene: TRBJ2-1; V gene: TRBV5-1; CDR3 DNA: TGCGCCAGCAGCTTACCTAGCGGGGGGAATGAGCAGTTCTTC; CDR3 protein: CASSLPSGGNEQFF
clone size: NA; D gene: NA; J gene: TRBJ2-5; V gene: TRBV15; CDR3 DNA: TGTGCCACCAGCTGGGGGGCACAAGAGACCCAGTACTTC; CDR3 protein: CATSWGAQETQYF
clone size: few; D gene: TRBD1; J gene: TRBJ1-6; V gene: TRBV7-8; CDR3 DNA: TGTGCCAGCAGCGTGACAGGGACGGATTCACCCCTCCACTTT; CDR3 protein: CASSVTGTDSPLHF
clone size: NA; D gene: NA; J gene: TRBJ2-1; V gene: TRBV6-5; CDR3 DNA: TGTGCCAGCAGTTACGGGAGCTATGAGCAGTTCTTC; CDR3 protein: CASSYGSYEQFF
clone size: many; D gene: TRBD2; J gene: TRBJ2-1; V gene: TRBV7-8; CDR3 DNA: TGTGCCAGCAGCTTAGAGGGACTAGCCATTGAGCAGTTCTTC; CDR3 protein: CASSLEGLAIEQFF
clone size: NA; D gene: TRBD1; J gene: TRBJ2-3; V gene: TRBV23-1; CDR3 DNA: TGCGCCAGCAGTCGCATCCCAGGACAGGGCTCAGATACGCAGTATTTT; CDR3 protein: CASSRIPGQGSDTQYF
clone size: few; D gene: TRBD2; J gene: TRBJ2-1; V gene: TRBV2; CDR3 DNA: TGTGCCAGCAGCCCCCGTGCGGGGGGGCCCAATGAGCAGTTCTTC; CDR3 protein: CASSPRAGGPNEQFF
clone size: NA; D gene: TRBD2; J gene: TRBJ2-1; V gene: TRBV27; CDR3 DNA: TGTGCCAGCAGTTCCGTAGCGGGAGCAGACAATGAGCAGTTCTTC; CDR3 protein: CASSSVAGADNEQFF
clone size: NA; D gene: NA; J gene: TRBJ2-1; V gene: TRBV4-1; CDR3 DNA: TGCGCCAGCAGTCCTGGGGGGCGGGGAGAATACAATGAGCAGTTCTTC; CDR3 protein: CASSPGGRGEYNEQFF
clone size: few; D gene: NA; J gene: TRBJ2-7; V gene: TRBV4-1; CDR3 DNA: TGCGCCAGCAGCCAAGTTCCCACAGACGAGCAGTACTTC; CDR3 protein: CASSQVPTDEQYF
clone size: NA; D gene: NA; J gene: TRBJ2-1; V gene: TRBV5-1; CDR3 DNA: TGCGCCAGCAGCTTGCAGCCTGAAAACAATGAGCAGTTCTTC; CDR3 protein: CASSLQPENNEQFF
clone size: many; D gene: NA; J gene: TRBJ2-7; V gene: TRBV5-1; CDR3 DNA: TGCGCCAGCAGCTGGGGGCGGCGGGACGACGAGCAGTACTTC; CDR3 protein: CASSWGRRDDEQYF
clone size: NA; D gene: TRBD1; J gene: TRBJ2-7; V gene: TRBV24-1; CDR3 DNA: TGTGCCACCAGTGACCGTCAGACAGGGGGTTACTCCTACGAGCAGTACTTC; CDR3 protein: CATSDRQTGGYSYEQYF
clone size: few; D gene: NA; J gene: TRBJ2-7; V gene: TRBV24-1; CDR3 DNA: TGTGCCACCAGTGCGGAATTCTCCTACGAGCAGTACTTC; CDR3 protein: CATSAEFSYEQYF
clone size: few; D gene: NA; J gene: TRBJ2-7; V gene: TRBV2; CDR3 DNA: TGTGCCAGCGTCTGGGGCGATGGGGCTACGACCTACGAGCAGTACTTC; CDR3 protein: CASVWGDGATTYEQYF
clone size: NA; D gene: NA; J gene: TRBJ2-5; V gene: TRBV7-9; CDR3 DNA: TGTGCCAGCAGCCCTAAGGGGCCCCAGACCCAGTACTTC; CDR3 protein: CASSPKGPQTQYF
clone size: many; D gene: NA; J gene: TRBJ2-1; V gene: TRBV4-1; CDR3 DNA: TGCGCCAGCAGCCAAGAGAGGGGTATTACCAATGAGCAGTTCTTC; CDR3 protein: CASSQERGITNEQFF
clone size: NA; D gene: NA; J gene: TRBJ1-4; V gene: TRBV15; CDR3 DNA: TGTGCCACCCATCCGGGGGGCCGGGGTAATGAAAAACTGTTTTTT; CDR3 protein: CATHPGGRGNEKLFF
clone size: NA; D gene: NA; J gene: TRBJ1-5; V gene: TRBV5-5; CDR3 DNA: TGTGCCAGCAGCTTGGCGGCGGGGGATCAGCCCCAGCATTTT; CDR3 protein: CASSLAAGDQPQHF
clone size: NA; D gene: TRBD2; J gene: TRBJ2-7; V gene: TRBV4-1; CDR3 DNA: TGCGCCAGCAGCCAAGATGGACTAGCGGGGGCCTACGAGCAGTACTTC; CDR3 protein: CASSQDGLAGAYEQYF
clone size: few; D gene: NA; J gene: TRBJ2-7; V gene: TRBV19; CDR3 DNA: TGTGCCAGTAGTCCAAAAGTCGGTAGCGAGCAGTACTTC; CDR3 protein: CASSPKVGSEQYF
clone size: NA; D gene: TRBD2; J gene: TRBJ2-1; V gene: TRBV5-6; CDR3 DNA: TGTGCCAGCAGCGGGGTCGGGGGGGCGCTTTACAATGAGCAGTTCTTC; CDR3 protein: CASSGVGGALYNEQFF
clone size: NA; D gene: NA; J gene: TRBJ1-2; V gene: TRBV25-1; CDR3 DNA: TGTGCCAGCAGTGAATTGACTAACTATGGCTACACCTTC; CDR3 protein: CASSELTNYGYTF
clone size: NA; D gene: TRBD2; J gene: TRBJ2-3; V gene: TRBV5-1; CDR3 DNA: TGCGCCAGCAGCTCCGCCGGGACTAGCTTTGCGGATACGCAGTATTTT; CDR3 protein: CASSSAGTSFADTQYF
clone size: few; D gene: TRBD1; J gene: TRBJ1-1; V gene: TRBV24-1; CDR3 DNA: TGTGCCACCAGTGACTCCCGACAGGGTATCATGAACACTGAAGCTTTCTTT; CDR3 protein: CATSDSRQGIMNTEAFF
clone size: NA; D gene: TRBD1; J gene: TRBJ1-2; V gene: TRBV6-1; CDR3 DNA: TGTGCCCGAGGAAACGGACAGGGCTATGGCTACACCTTC; CDR3 protein: CARGNGQGYGYTF
clone size: NA; D gene: NA; J gene: TRBJ1-3; V gene: TRBV5-6; CDR3 DNA: TGTGCCAGCAGCTTGACACCGTCTGGAAACACCATATATTTT; CDR3 protein: CASSLTPSGNTIYF
clone size: few; D gene: NA; J gene: TRBJ2-7; V gene: TRBV2; CDR3 DNA: TGTGCCAGCAGCCTGTCACCCGCAGACTACGAGCAGTACTTC; CDR3 protein: CASSLSPADYEQYF
clone size: NA; D gene: NA; J gene: TRBJ2-2; V gene: TRBV7-8; CDR3 DNA: TGTGCCAGCAGCGGGACCGGGAGGGAGCTGTTTTTT; CDR3 protein: CASSGTGRELFF
clone size: few; D gene: NA; J gene: TRBJ1-1; V gene: TRBV5-1; CDR3 DNA: TGCGCCAGCAGCTCCCGCAGGGACACTGAAGCTTTCTTT; CDR3 protein: CASSSRRDTEAFF
clone size: NA; D gene: TRBD1; J gene: TRBJ2-5; V gene: TRBV29-1; CDR3 DNA: TGCAGCAGCCGACAGGGGGCGGAGACCCAGTACTTC; CDR3 protein: CSSRQGAETQYF
clone size: NA; D gene: NA; J gene: TRBJ1-2; V gene: TRBV25-1; CDR3 DNA: TGTGCCAGCAGTGTAGTAACAGGGCAAGGCTACACCTTC; CDR3 protein: CASSVVTGQGYTF
clone size: NA; D gene: NA; J gene: TRBJ1-5; V gene: TRBV20-1; CDR3 DNA: TGCAGTGCTAGAGCCTGGGAAACAGCTCGAAGCAGTCAGCCCCAGCATTTT; CDR3 protein: CSARAWETARSSQPQHF
clone size: many; D gene: NA; J gene: TRBJ2-3; V gene: TRBV7-9; CDR3 DNA: TGTGCCAGCAGCTCCCAGGGGACAGATACGCAGTATTTT; CDR3 protein: CASSSQGTDTQYF
clone size: NA; D gene: NA; J gene: TRBJ1-1; V gene: TRBV6-5; CDR3 DNA: TGTGCCAGCACCCCACTCCGGGCCGGGGGCACTGAAGCTTTCTTT; CDR3 protein: CASTPLRAGGTEAFF
clone size: NA; D gene: NA; J gene: TRBJ2-3; V gene: TRBV5-1; CDR3 DNA: TGCGCCAGCAGCTTGCAGGGGATTACAGATACGCAGTATTTT; CDR3 protein: CASSLQGITDTQYF
clone size: many; D gene: NA; J gene: TRBJ2-7; V gene: TRBV27; CDR3 DNA: TGTGCCAGCAGTCTCGGGATGTTCTACGAGCAGTACTTC; CDR3 protein: CASSLGMFYEQYF
clone size: many; D gene: NA; J gene: TRBJ2-2; V gene: TRBV7-3; CDR3 DNA: TGTGCCAGCAGCTTAACCAGAAGCGGGGAGCTGTTTTTT; CDR3 protein: CASSLTRSGELFF
clone size: many; D gene: TRBD1; J gene: TRBJ2-2; V gene: TRBV6-6; CDR3 DNA: TGTGCCAGCAGTGCTGGACAGGAGATGAACACCGGGGAGCTGTTTTTT; CDR3 protein: CASSAGQEMNTGELFF
clone size: NA; D gene: NA; J gene: TRBJ2-5; V gene: TRBV3-1; CDR3 DNA: TGTGCCAGCAGCCAACATGACTTGGTGCGGGGCGTACAAGAGACCCAGTACTTC; CDR3 protein: CASSQHDLVRGVQETQYF